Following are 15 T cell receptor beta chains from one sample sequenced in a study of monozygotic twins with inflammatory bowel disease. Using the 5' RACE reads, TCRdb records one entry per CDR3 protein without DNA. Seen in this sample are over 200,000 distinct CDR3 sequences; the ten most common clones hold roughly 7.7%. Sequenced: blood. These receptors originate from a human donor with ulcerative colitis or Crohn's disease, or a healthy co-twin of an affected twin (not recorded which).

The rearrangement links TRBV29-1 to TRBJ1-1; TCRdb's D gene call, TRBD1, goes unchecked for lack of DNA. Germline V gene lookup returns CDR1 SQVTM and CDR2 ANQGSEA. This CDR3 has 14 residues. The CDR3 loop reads CSVGWDSPNTEAFF.

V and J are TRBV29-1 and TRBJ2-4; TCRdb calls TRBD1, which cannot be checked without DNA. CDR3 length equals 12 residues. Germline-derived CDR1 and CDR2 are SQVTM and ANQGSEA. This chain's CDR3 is CSVEAGGNIQYF. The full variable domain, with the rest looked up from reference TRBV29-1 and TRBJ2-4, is SAVISQKPSRDICQRGTSLTIQCQVDSQVTMMFWYRQQPGQSLTLIATANQGSEATYESGFVIDKFPISRPNLTFSTLTVSNMSPEDSSIYLCSVEAGGNIQYFGAGTRLSVL.

The CDR3 protein is CASSDAPGVGNEQFF. This chain links TRBV5-1 with TRBJ2-1; TCRdb proposes TRBD1, but this gene call is untestable without DNA. CDR1 SGHRS and CDR2 YFSETQ come from the germline V gene. The CDR3 is 15 residues long.

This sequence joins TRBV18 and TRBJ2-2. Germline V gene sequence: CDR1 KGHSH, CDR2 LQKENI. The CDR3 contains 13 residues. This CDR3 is CASSPRDSGELFF. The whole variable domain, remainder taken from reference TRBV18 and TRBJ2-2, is NAGVMQNPRHLVRRRGQEARLRCSPMKGHSHVYWYRQLPEEGLKFMVYLQKENIIDESGMPKERFSAEFPKEGPSILRIQQVVRGDSAAYFCASSPRDSGELFFGEGSRLTVL.

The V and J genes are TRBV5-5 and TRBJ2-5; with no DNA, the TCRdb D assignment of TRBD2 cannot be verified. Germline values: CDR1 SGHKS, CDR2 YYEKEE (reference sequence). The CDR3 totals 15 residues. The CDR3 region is CASSFAGTSQETQYF.

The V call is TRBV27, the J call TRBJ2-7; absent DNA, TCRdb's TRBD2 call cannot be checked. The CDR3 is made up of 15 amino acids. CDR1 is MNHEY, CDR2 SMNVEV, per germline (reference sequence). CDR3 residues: CASSLSSGSFGEQYF.

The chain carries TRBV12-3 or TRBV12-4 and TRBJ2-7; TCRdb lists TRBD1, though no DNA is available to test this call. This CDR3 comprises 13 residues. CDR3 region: CASSPTGAGEQYF.

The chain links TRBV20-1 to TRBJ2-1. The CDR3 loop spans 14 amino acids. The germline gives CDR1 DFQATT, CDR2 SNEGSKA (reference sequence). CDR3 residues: CSARALSSYNEQFF.

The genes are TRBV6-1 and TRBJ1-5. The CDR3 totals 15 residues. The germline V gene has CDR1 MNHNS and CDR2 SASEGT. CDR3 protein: CASSDTSYSNQPQHF.

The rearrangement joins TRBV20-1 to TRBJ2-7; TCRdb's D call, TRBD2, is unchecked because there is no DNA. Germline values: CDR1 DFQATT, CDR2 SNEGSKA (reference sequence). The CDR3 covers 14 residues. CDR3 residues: CSARPAALSHEQYF.

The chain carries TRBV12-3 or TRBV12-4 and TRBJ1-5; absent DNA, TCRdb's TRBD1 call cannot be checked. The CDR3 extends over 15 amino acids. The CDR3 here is CASSFHGNSNQPQHF.

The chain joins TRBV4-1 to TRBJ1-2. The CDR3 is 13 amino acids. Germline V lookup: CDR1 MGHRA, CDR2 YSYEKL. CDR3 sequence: CASSQDIPYGYTF.

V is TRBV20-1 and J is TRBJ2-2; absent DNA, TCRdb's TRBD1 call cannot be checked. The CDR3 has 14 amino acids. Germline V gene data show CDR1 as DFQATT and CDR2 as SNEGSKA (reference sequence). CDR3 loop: CSARGDRDTGELFF.

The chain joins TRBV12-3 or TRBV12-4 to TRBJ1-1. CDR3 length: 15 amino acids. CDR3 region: CASSLFSRGRAEAFF.

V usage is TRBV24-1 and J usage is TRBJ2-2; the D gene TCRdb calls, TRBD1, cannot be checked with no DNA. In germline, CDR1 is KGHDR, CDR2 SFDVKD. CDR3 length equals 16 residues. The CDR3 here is CATSDSGTGFTGELFF.